These 21 T cell receptor beta chains were sequenced from one sample in a study of OX40 agonist ivuxolimab in advanced cancers. Libraries were made using the immunoSEQ multiplex PCR assay. TCRdb mirrors the immuneACCESS table, restricted to in-frame sequences. Some clones are absent from its copies; in checked studies, under half trace to an unresolved V gene, and the reason for the others is unknown. Present in this sample are around 46,000 clones, over 65% of which were seen just once. The ten top clones hold roughly 15% of the sample. This specimen was CD4+ or CD8+ T cells sorted from blood, taken in a trial of the OX40 agonist ivuxolimab. The receptors come from an adult with an advanced solid tumor such as melanoma, head and neck, liver or kidney cancer.

J is TRBJ2-3 and V is TRBV7-3; 8 nucleotides line up with TRBD1. V gave up 4 bases and J gave up 6 bases; unmatched junction bases: 15. This CDR3 spans 17 amino acids. From germline, CDR1 is SGHTA and CDR2 FQGTGA. The CDR3 loop is CASSSNGQGGPLDTQYF. CDR3 sequence (DNA): TGTGCCAGCAGCTCCAACGGACAGGGCGGGCCGTTGGATACGCAGTATTTT. The full variable domain, with the rest looked up from reference TRBV7-3 and TRBJ2-3, is GAGVSQTPSNKVTEKGKYVELRCDPISGHTALYWYRQSLGQGPEFLIYFQGTGAADDSGLPNDRFFAVRPEGSVSTLKIQRTERGDSAVYLCASSSNGQGGPLDTQYFGPGTRLTVL.

This sequence joins TRBV11-3 and TRBJ2-1; 10 bases are a match to TRBD2. The ends lost 5 bases at V and 4 bases at J; junction bases unmatched: 5. Germline CDR1 reads SGHNT; CDR2 reads YENEEA. CDR3 length: 15 amino acids. This CDR3 is CASSPPGLAYNEQFF. The DNA of the CDR3 is TGTGCCAGCAGCCCACCGGGACTAGCGTACAATGAGCAGTTCTTC.

The chain carries TRBV6-5 and TRBJ2-7; weak D call: TRBD2 (5 bases). The V and J ends lost 2 bases and 3 bases respectively, with 8 bases between them. This CDR3 has 13 residues. CDR1 and CDR2 (germline): MNHEY, SVGAGI. The DNA of the CDR3 is TGTGCCAGCAGTTACAACAGCGGCTACGAGCAGTACTTC. This encodes CASSYNSGYEQYF.

The rearrangement links TRBV29-1 to TRBJ1-1; 8 bases are a match to TRBD1. Trimming took 6 bases from V and 4 from J; bases not matched to a gene: 7. The CDR3 is 13 residues long. In germline, CDR1 is SQVTM, CDR2 ANQGSEA. CDR3 DNA: TGCAGCGTGCCGACAGGGGTTGGCACTGAAGCTTTCTTT. Translated, it gives CSVPTGVGTEAFF.

The CDR3 coding sequence is TGCGCCAGCAGCAGGGAGGGGGGGGCTATTGAAGCTTTCTTT. It specifies CASSREGGAIEAFF. This chain uses TRBV4-1 with TRBJ1-1, with D possibly TRBD1 on 6 matching bases. V lost 5 bases to trimming and J lost 7 bases, with 17 bases between them. The CDR3 is made up of 14 amino acids. Germline CDR1 is MGHRA and CDR2 is YSYEKL.

V and J are TRBV4-2 and TRBJ2-1, with TRBD2 matching 8 bases. Germline V gene sequence: CDR1 LGHNA, CDR2 YNFKEQ. CDR3 length: 17 amino acids. J lost 0 bases, V lost 0 bases, and 4 bases had no gene match. DNA for the CDR3: TGTGCCAGCAGCCAAGAAGAGGGGACTAGCTCCTACAATGAGCAGTTCTTC. Protein product: CASSQEEGTSSYNEQFF.

V usage is TRBV15 and J usage is TRBJ1-1; D unresolved. Germline V CDR1 and CDR2: LNHNV, YYDKDF (reference sequence). CDR3 length: 12 residues. The germline V and J ends were trimmed by 6 bases and 0 bases, with 5 bases remaining between them. CDR3 in DNA: TGTGCCACCAGTAACCTGAACACTGAAGCTTTCTTT. It translates to CATSNLNTEAFF.

The chain links TRBV15 to TRBJ2-5; the match to TRBD1 covers 11 bases. Germline CDR1 and CDR2: LNHNV and YYDKDF (reference sequence). V lost 4 bases and J lost 5; bases outside the gene matches: 9. The CDR3 is 16 amino acids. CDR3 amino acids: CATSTGQGANWETQYF. CDR3 nucleotides: TGTGCCACCAGCACCGGACAGGGGGCGAACTGGGAGACCCAGTACTTC.

The chain employs TRBV27 and TRBJ1-1; TRBD1 matches 7 bases. V trimming: 8 bases; J trimming: 5 bases; junction bases outside the gene matches: 5. Per germline, CDR1 MNHEY and CDR2 SMNVEV (reference sequence). The CDR3 consists of 12 residues. The CDR3 sequence: CASGLQGTEAFF. The CDR3 DNA follows: TGTGCCAGCGGACTACAGGGGACTGAAGCTTTCTTT.

The chain has TRBV5-4 and TRBJ2-7, with 9 positions matching TRBD1. Germline loops: CDR1 SGHNT, CDR2 YYREEE (reference sequence). The CDR3 runs 15 residues. V lost 4 bases to trimming and J lost 3 bases; unmatched junction nucleotides: 8. CDR3 DNA sequence: TGTGCCAGCAGCGCGGAACAGGGGGCGTTCTACGAGCAGTACTTC. Its translation is CASSAEQGAFYEQYF.

The chain recombines TRBV5-6 with TRBJ2-5, with TRBD2 matching over 8 bases. J was trimmed by 5 bases and V by 4 bases; bases with no gene match: 10. This CDR3 comprises 15 residues. CDR1 SGHDT and CDR2 YYEEEE come from the germline V gene. The CDR3 spells CASSPRLARGETQYF. CDR3 in DNA: TGTGCCAGCAGCCCGAGACTAGCGAGGGGCGAGACCCAGTACTTC.

This CDR3 is CATSRALTGYEQYF. The CDR3 nucleotides are TGTGCCACCAGCAGAGCCCTAACAGGATACGAGCAGTACTTC. The V gene is TRBV15, the J gene TRBJ2-7, with D possibly TRBD1 on 5 matching bases. Germline lookup yields CDR1 LNHNV and CDR2 YYDKDF (reference sequence). V was shortened by 1 base and J by 4 bases, with 11 bases between the two germline ends. This CDR3 has 14 residues.

This rearrangement joins TRBV27 to TRBJ2-5; D call uncertain. Per germline, CDR1 MNHEY and CDR2 SMNVEV (reference sequence). The CDR3 totals 14 residues. Trimming left V 4 bases short and J 4 bases short, with 13 bases between. CDR3 residues: CASSSGGVRETQYF. The CDR3 nucleotides are TGTGCCAGCAGTTCTGGCGGAGTGAGAGAGACCCAGTACTTC.

This clone came up once. The chain links TRBV6-5 to TRBJ1-2; tentative D call: TRBD1 (5 bases). CDR3 size: 11 residues. V lost 6 bases and J 6 bases, leaving 8 bases between the germline ends. Germline CDR1 MNHEY, CDR2 SVGAGI. The CDR3, as DNA: TGTGCCAGCAGCCCCAGGGATGGCTACACCTTC. Translation: CASSPRDGYTF.

The rearrangement uses TRBV7-2 and TRBJ2-1; 7 nucleotides align to TRBD2. V shed 3 bases, J shed 8 bases, and the junction held 7 bases outside the gene matches. Germline V lookup: CDR1 SGHTA, CDR2 FQGNSA. The length of the CDR3 is 14 residues. CDR3: CASSFWRGSDEQFF. The DNA for the CDR3 is TGTGCCAGCAGCTTTTGGCGGGGGTCGGATGAGCAGTTCTTC.

The chain links TRBV11-3 to TRBJ2-2, with D possibly TRBD2 on 6 matching bases. Germline loops: CDR1 SGHNT, CDR2 YENEEA. The V end was cut by 4 bases, the J end by 4 bases, with 16 bases between. This CDR3 is 16 amino acids long. Written as DNA, the CDR3 is TGTGCCAGCAGCTATAGCGGAAGCGAGAGCACCGGGGAGCTGTTTTTT. Its protein is CASSYSGSESTGELFF.

This chain links TRBV20-1 with TRBJ2-3; no clear D. V dropped 6 bases and J dropped 8 bases, with 12 bases sitting between them. There are 11 residues in the CDR3. CDR1 is DFQATT, CDR2 SNEGSKA, per germline (reference sequence). The CDR3 protein is CSATSGVTQYF. The CDR3 DNA reads as TGCAGTGCAACTTCGGGTGTTACGCAGTATTTT.

This chain connects TRBV7-8 to TRBJ2-2; D is perhaps TRBD1 or TRBD2 (5 bases each). Germline V gene sequence: CDR1 SGHVS, CDR2 FQNEAQ. The V end lost 0 bases, the J end lost 3 bases, and 23 bases lay between the germline ends. This CDR3 spans 20 amino acids. The CDR3 loop is CASSLAGWRRSVRDTGELFF. Here the CDR3 DNA reads TGTGCCAGCAGCTTAGCCGGGTGGAGGAGGTCCGTCAGGGACACCGGGGAGCTGTTTTTT.

This chain connects TRBV6-1 to TRBJ1-5; a possible D gene is TRBD1 (6 bases). The germline V and J ends were trimmed by 2 bases and 7 bases, with 15 bases remaining between them. CDR1 and CDR2 from the germline V gene are MNHNS and SASEGT. The CDR3 runs 15 residues. The CDR3 nucleotides are TGTGCCAGCAGTGAATGGAGGGGGAACTACCAGCCCCAGCATTTT. This sequence encodes CASSEWRGNYQPQHF.

Written as DNA, the CDR3 is TGTGCCAGCAGCCCAGACAGGGCTGGTGGCTACACCTTC. It encodes CASSPDRAGGYTF. The V and J genes are TRBV6-5 and TRBJ1-2; TRBD1 agrees at 7 bases. The CDR3 length is 13 residues. The V gene end was trimmed by 6 bases and the J gene end by 7 bases; junction bases not matched to a gene: 8. CDR1 MNHEY and CDR2 SVGAGI come from the germline V gene.

To note about this clone: Other DNA sequences of this sample code for an identical CDR3. V usage is TRBV5-1 and J usage is TRBJ1-1, with no clear D. Trimming shortened V by 1 base and J by 0 bases, and 7 bases separated the two germline ends. The CDR3 is 14 amino acids. CDR1 SGHRS and CDR2 YFSETQ come from the germline V gene. This CDR3 is CASSLTDLNTEAFF. In DNA form, the CDR3 reads TGCGCCAGCAGCTTGACAGATCTGAACACTGAAGCTTTCTTT.